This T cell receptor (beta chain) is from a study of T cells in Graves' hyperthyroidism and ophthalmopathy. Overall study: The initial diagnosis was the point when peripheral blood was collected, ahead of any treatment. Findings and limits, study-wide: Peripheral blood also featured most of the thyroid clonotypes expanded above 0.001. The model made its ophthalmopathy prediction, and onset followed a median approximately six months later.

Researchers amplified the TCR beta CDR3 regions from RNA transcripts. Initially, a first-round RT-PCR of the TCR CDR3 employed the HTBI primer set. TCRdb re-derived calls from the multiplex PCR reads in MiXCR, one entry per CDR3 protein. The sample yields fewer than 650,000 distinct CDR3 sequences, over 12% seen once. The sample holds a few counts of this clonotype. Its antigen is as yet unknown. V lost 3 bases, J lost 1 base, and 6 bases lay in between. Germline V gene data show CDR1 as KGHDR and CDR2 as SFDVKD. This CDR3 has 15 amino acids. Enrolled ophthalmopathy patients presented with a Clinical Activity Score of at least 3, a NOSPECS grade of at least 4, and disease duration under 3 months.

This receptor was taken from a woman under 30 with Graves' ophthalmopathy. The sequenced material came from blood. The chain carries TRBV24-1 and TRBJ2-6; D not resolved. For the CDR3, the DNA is TGTGCCACCAGTGATGCCCCTTCTGGGGCCAACGTCCTGACTTTC. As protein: CATSDAPSGANVLTF.